This TCR beta chain was found in a study of T cell responses to AZD1222 COVID-19 vaccine. On the study more broadly: Second-dose intervals near 4 or 12 weeks were combined. General study results and limits: Targeting of unmutated variant regions was reportedly seen in nearly half of spike-specific TCRs. The sample set comprised mostly white British donors with more females, and clonal diversity was possibly underestimated.

The data were produced by immunoSEQ multiplex PCR, yet TCRdb's version contains in-frame clones alone and is incomplete. The sample has 80,000 or so clones, more than 80% seen once. To note about this clone: Its antigen remains unidentified.

There are 15 residues in the CDR3. CDR1 and CDR2 (germline): LGHDT, YNNKEL (reference sequence). Trimming left V 2 bases short and J 2 bases short, with 10 bases between. This chain links TRBV3-1 (or the pseudogene TRBV3-2) with TRBJ2-1; tentative D call: TRBD1 (5 bases). Sequencing used peripheral blood, obtained on day 0 of AZD1222 vaccination. The source is an adult in good health. The CDR3 sequence is CASSQILGAYNEQFF. The CDR3 bases are TGTGCCAGCAGCCAAATCTTAGGGGCCTACAATGAGCAGTTCTTC.